This is a list of T cell receptor beta chains from one sample in a study of identical twins. TCRdb processed the 5' RACE reads anew with MiXCR; each CDR3 protein has one entry. The sample holds around 1.7 million distinct CDR3 sequences, around 33% seen once. The material sequenced was cord blood. The receptor set was obtained from a newborn girl in good health. CDR3s include the opening cysteine and the closing phenylalanine or tryptophan. A D gene is named only where the DNA matches it firmly.

cdr3_aa | d_call | j_call | v_call
CASSFTRTGWADTQYF | TRBD1 | TRBJ2-3 | TRBV5-1
CSAPRRGREDGYTF | - | TRBJ1-2 | TRBV20-1
CASSPSSNLAWDEQFF | - | TRBJ2-1 | TRBV5-1
CASSQEKASHSPLHF | - | TRBJ1-6 | TRBV4-2
CASSEAGTYNEQFF | - | TRBJ2-1 | TRBV6-1
CAISGLDREQYF | TRBD1 | TRBJ2-7 | TRBV10-3
CASSPLVGNQPQHF | - | TRBJ1-5 | TRBV7-2
CASSVRSFNQPQHF | - | TRBJ1-5 | TRBV2
CAWSSGTSGSEQYF | TRBD2 | - | TRBV30
CSARDRSPYEQYF | - | TRBJ2-7 | TRBV20-1
CASSIPSGGAYNEQYF | TRBD2 | - | TRBV11-2
CATSDFGWRDTEAFF | - | TRBJ1-1 | TRBV24-1
CASSHGQGASEKLFF | TRBD1 | TRBJ1-4 | TRBV4-1
CSVGGGLAKNIQYF | - | TRBJ2-4 | TRBV29-1
CSARYRLPTADEQYF | - | TRBJ2-7 | TRBV20-1